This entry is about one TCR beta chain. Its antigen target is currently unknown. The sample holds no much larger clone one base away, and base qualities are not on file. cDNA synthesis used template-switch 5'RACE with a primer carrying a 10-nucleotide random unique molecular identifier tagging each TCR transcript. Every sequencing run covered 15-18 subjects and yielded more than 180 million TCR-beta sequences. The RNeasy kit was used to extract total RNA. TCR-beta VDJ regions were amplified with primers for the TCR constant region and the 5'RACE anchor, using the KAPA Real-time Library Amplification kit. Sample indexes and Illumina adaptors were added in a first PCR, after which library yield was increased in a second PCR. The roughly 650 bp TCR product was size-selected on a 2% E-gel SizeSelection system after Ampure bead purification. Before pooling, library quality was assessed on a Bioanalyzer, concentration was determined with Qubit, and library quantification was performed with the Kapa Library Quantification kit. An Illumina HiSeq 2500 was used to sequence the libraries paired-end at 2 x 150 bp. To increase sequence diversity, roughly 24-32% phiX was spiked into each library pool. Turning to the authors' computational methods: Quality-filtered reads were processed with the UMI-based MiGEC pipeline, which removed over 75% of raw TCR sequences during error correction. VDJ genes were aligned to IMGT germline references, and each clonotype was defined by a unique CDR3 amino acid sequence together with V-J genes. VDJtools evaluated clonal expansion, Shannon diversity and CDR3 relatedness (CalcPairwiseDistances, ClusterSamples); CLCbio workbench built phylogenetic trees. Using coefficient-of-variation modelling across technical triplicates, the study counted a clone as expanded if it had at least 8 unique UMIs. TCRdb reprocessing: public reads trimmed at Q25 with fastp, clones called with MiXCR, in-frame beta chains kept. Identical CDR3 protein sequences are pooled into one entry, listed with their most common genes and DNA. TCRdb's processing, not the authors', yielded these V and J calls. Present in this sample are 46,000 or so distinct CDR3 sequences, 4% to 5.5% of which were seen just once. The ten largest clones take up around 5.7% of the sample.

The data were taken from a study of neurological immune-mediated disorders (dated by TCRdb to about 2019). The study in broad terms: Among the approximately 34 multiple sclerosis patients, relapsing-remitting MS accounted for some 30 and secondary progressive MS accounted for 3. Peripheral blood TCR-beta repertoires from HTLV-I-associated myelopathy (HAM/TSP) patients, multiple sclerosis patients and healthy controls were compared by UMI-based sequencing. Alongside PBMC samples, the set of around 99 TCR-beta libraries contained longitudinal samples, technical triplicates, and paired CD4+ and CD8+ T-cell subsets that had been sorted. The cohort included approximately 70 subjects: some 15 with HAM/TSP, around 34 with multiple sclerosis, and 20 or so healthy controls.

Results and caveats for the whole study, not just this receptor: TCR clonal expansion was highest in HAM/TSP patients and lowest in MS patients, with MS patients falling below even healthy controls. The MS cluster showed no association with clinical or MRI features, and the authors stated that larger cohorts are needed. In a phylogenetic analysis, the repertoires of 18 out of 34 MS patients fell into a single cluster of related CDR3 sequences, pointing to a possible signature at the repertoire level. Across subjects, expanded clones never shared an identical CDR3 amino acid sequence, which suggests that the TCR-beta repertoires in every group were private.

For the unsorted PBMC libraries, 2 million PBMCs were stored in RNAlater at -80 degrees C until RNA extraction and were used to generate the libraries. Multiple sclerosis patients were enrolled in a US clinical protocol under which disease progression was evaluated by magnetic resonance imaging. Peripheral blood was subjected to Ficoll-Hypaque density gradient centrifugation to isolate PBMCs, which were then cryopreserved in liquid nitrogen. V is shortened by 5 bases, J by 5 bases, and the region joining them spans 13 bases. CDR1 is given as SGHKS and CDR2 as YYEKEE, both from the germline V gene (reference sequence). From its cysteine to its phenylalanine, the CDR3 spans 14 amino acids. Only CDR3 DNA remains: 42 bases, in frame from the first base.

The receptor was isolated from a woman in her fifties or sixties with multiple sclerosis. The V and J segments used are TRBV5-5 and TRBJ2-2; the D gene identity is not certain. The specimen sequenced was PBMCs. The CDR3 in this case is CASRTHEETGELFF. The DNA sequence is given as TGTGCCAGCAGAACGCACGAGGAAACCGGGGAGCTGTTTTTT. Full variable domain (CDR3 extended with the reference TRBV5-5 and TRBJ2-2 proteins): DAGVTQSPTHLIKTRGQQVTLRCSPISGHKSVSWYQQVLGQGPQFIFQYYEKEERGRGNFPDRFSARQFPNYSSELNVNALLLGDSALYLCASRTHEETGELFFGEGSRLTVL.